A selection of T cell receptor beta chains follows, all from one sample in a study of T cell responses to AZD1222 COVID-19 vaccine. Here immunoSEQ multiplex PCR was the method, and the copy in TCRdb shows in-frame clones only, minus some. The sample shows approximately 170,000 clones, about 91% of them seen only once. Here the sequenced sample was peripheral blood, taken 28 days after the second AZD1222 dose. These receptors were obtained from an adult who received the AZD1222 COVID-19 vaccine. Each CDR3 is given with its conserved first and last residue. Each record gives: clone size, J gene, V gene, D gene, CDR3 DNA, CDR3 protein. The D gene is left open where the match is weak. The size field is filled for only some rows; it gives once, few, many or a size class.

clone size: .
J gene: TRBJ2-3
V gene: TRBV18
D gene: .
CDR3 DNA: TGTGCCAGCTCACCCGACAGCCGCACAGATACGCAGTATTTT
CDR3 protein: CASSPDSRTDTQYF

clone size: .
J gene: TRBJ2-7
V gene: TRBV7-2
D gene: TRBD1
CDR3 DNA: TGTGCCAGCAGCCCCGGGACAGGAGCCTACGAGCAGTACTTC
CDR3 protein: CASSPGTGAYEQYF

clone size: .
J gene: TRBJ2-2
V gene: TRBV9
D gene: .
CDR3 DNA: TGTGCCAGCAGCGGGGGCCGGACAGCAAACACCGGGGAGCTGTTTTTT
CDR3 protein: CASSGGRTANTGELFF

clone size: .
J gene: TRBJ2-3
V gene: TRBV11-2
D gene: TRBD1
CDR3 DNA: TGTGCCAGCAGCCCACTGGCGGACAGGGTGCGGGCAGATACGCAGTATTTT
CDR3 protein: CASSPLADRVRADTQYF

clone size: .
J gene: TRBJ2-5
V gene: TRBV6-5
D gene: .
CDR3 DNA: TGTGCCAGCAGTCAGCTGCGGGGTACGCAAGAGACCCAGTACTTC
CDR3 protein: CASSQLRGTQETQYF

clone size: .
J gene: TRBJ1-5
V gene: TRBV4-1
D gene: .
CDR3 DNA: TGCGCCAGCAGCCAAGATAACAGCCTTAGCAATCAGCCCCAGCATTTT
CDR3 protein: CASSQDNSLSNQPQHF

clone size: .
J gene: TRBJ1-5
V gene: TRBV7-2
D gene: TRBD1
CDR3 DNA: TGTGCCAGCAGCTTAGGGGACAGGGGGGGGCATCAGCCCCAGCATTTT
CDR3 protein: CASSLGDRGGHQPQHF

clone size: .
J gene: TRBJ1-1
V gene: TRBV4-2
D gene: .
CDR3 DNA: TGTGCCAGCAGCCAAGTTACGCCCTTGGATATAGTCTTT
CDR3 protein: CASSQVTPLDIVF

clone size: once
J gene: TRBJ2-3
V gene: TRBV6-4
D gene: TRBD2
CDR3 DNA: TGTGCCAGCAGTGACGGGACTAGCGGGGGGGCAGATACGCAGTATTTT
CDR3 protein: CASSDGTSGGADTQYF

clone size: .
J gene: TRBJ2-1
V gene: TRBV7-3
D gene: TRBD2
CDR3 DNA: TGTGCCAGCGCTCTTGGGGGAGGGGTGGATGAGCAGTTCTTC
CDR3 protein: CASALGGGVDEQFF

clone size: .
J gene: TRBJ1-6
V gene: TRBV5-8
D gene: .
CDR3 DNA: TGTGCCAGCAGCTTGTATGGGGCTAGAGATTCACCCCTCCACTTT
CDR3 protein: CASSLYGARDSPLHF

clone size: once
J gene: TRBJ1-2
V gene: TRBV5-1
D gene: .
CDR3 DNA: TGCGCCAGCAGCTTCGGGACGAACTATGGCTACACCTTC
CDR3 protein: CASSFGTNYGYTF

clone size: .
J gene: TRBJ1-4
V gene: TRBV7-9
D gene: TRBD1
CDR3 DNA: TGTGCCAGCAGCTTAGCGCAGGGGGCGCGTGAAAAACTGTTTTTT
CDR3 protein: CASSLAQGAREKLFF

clone size: .
J gene: TRBJ1-5
V gene: TRBV7-9
D gene: .
CDR3 DNA: TGTGCCAGCAGCCTTCAATTACAGCCCCAGCATTTT
CDR3 protein: CASSLQLQPQHF

clone size: .
J gene: TRBJ1-2
V gene: TRBV2
D gene: .
CDR3 DNA: TGTGCCAGCACGCCGTCACTGGTTTCAGGCTACACCTTC
CDR3 protein: CASTPSLVSGYTF

clone size: .
J gene: TRBJ2-7
V gene: TRBV12-3/TRBV12-4
D gene: .
CDR3 DNA: TGTGCCAGCAGTTTTAGGCGCTCCTACGAGCAGTACTTC
CDR3 protein: CASSFRRSYEQYF

clone size: .
J gene: TRBJ1-2
V gene: TRBV7-8
D gene: .
CDR3 DNA: TGTGCCAGCAGCTTGGGGGACACAGGGAACTATGGCTACACCTTC
CDR3 protein: CASSLGDTGNYGYTF